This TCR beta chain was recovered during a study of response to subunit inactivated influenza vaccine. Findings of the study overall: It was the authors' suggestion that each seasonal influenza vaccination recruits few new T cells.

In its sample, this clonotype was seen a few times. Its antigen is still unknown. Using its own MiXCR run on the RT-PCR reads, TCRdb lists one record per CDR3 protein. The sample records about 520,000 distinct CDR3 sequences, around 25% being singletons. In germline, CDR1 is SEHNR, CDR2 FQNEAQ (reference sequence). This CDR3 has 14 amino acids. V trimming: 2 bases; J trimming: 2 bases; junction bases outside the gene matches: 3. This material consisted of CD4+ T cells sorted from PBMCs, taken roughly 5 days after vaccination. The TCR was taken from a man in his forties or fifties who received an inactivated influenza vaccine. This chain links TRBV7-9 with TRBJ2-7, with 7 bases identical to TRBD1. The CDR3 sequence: CASSLLGTAYEQYF. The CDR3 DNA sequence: TGTGCCAGCAGCTTATTGGGGACAGCCTACGAGCAGTACTTC.